This TCR beta chain comes out of a study of cytomegalovirus exposure and HLA in healthy donors. Points from the study as a whole: The authors enumerated 180 or so TCR beta chains as linked to cytomegalovirus. One later analysis, an examination of the 100 to 150 validation repertoires, found that first-cohort TCR clusters tended to co-occur in them.

This clone showed up just a few times. Antigen specificity is unknown. Libraries were prepared by immunoSEQ multiplex PCR; TCRdb keeps only in-frame clonotypes and omits some of them. The sample includes 70,000 to 75,000 clones, about 95% of them seen just once. V lost 6 bases and J lost 3, with 12 bases in between. This CDR3 is 13 amino acids long. Germline lookup yields CDR1 MDHEN and CDR2 SYDVKM. This sequence joins TRBV28 and TRBJ2-7; a possible D gene is TRBD1 (6 bases). This sequence originates from a woman younger than 30 in good health and CMV-seronegative. The sample was PBMCs. The CDR3 DNA sequence: TGTGCCAGCAGGTCTAACAGGGACTACGAGCAGTACTTC. Encoded protein: CASRSNRDYEQYF.